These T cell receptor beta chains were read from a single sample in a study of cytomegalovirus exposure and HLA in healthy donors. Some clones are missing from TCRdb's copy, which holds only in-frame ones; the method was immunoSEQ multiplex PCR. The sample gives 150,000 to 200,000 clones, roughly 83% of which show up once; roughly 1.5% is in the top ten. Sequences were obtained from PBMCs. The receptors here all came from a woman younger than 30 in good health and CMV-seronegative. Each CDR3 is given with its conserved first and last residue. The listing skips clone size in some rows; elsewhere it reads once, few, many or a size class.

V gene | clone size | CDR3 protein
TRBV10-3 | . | CAIRPGTSSSYEQYF
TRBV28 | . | CASSSLTGPNYGYTF
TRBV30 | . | CAWSVRREPHPLFF
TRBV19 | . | CASSPVSPSYEQYF
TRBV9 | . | CASSVEGAGNTIYF
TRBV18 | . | CASSPPDRARDYTF
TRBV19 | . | CASSMRDRGGTEAFF
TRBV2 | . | CARTRKRQGDYGYTF
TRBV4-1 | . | CASSQAYQGGSYNSPLHF
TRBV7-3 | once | CASSFTGPYPNEQFF
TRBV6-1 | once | CASSETLNYGYTF
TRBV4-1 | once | CASSHYGTDNYEQYF
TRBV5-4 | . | CASRTGGGRRTDTQYF
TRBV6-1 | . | CASSPGTGETGELFF
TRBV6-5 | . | CASSYSPSLADTQYF
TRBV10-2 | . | CASTPGTRLAGFSYNEQFF
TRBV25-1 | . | CASSDRVGTEASEQYF
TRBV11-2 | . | CASSPQATGYEQYF
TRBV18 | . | CASSPPGTGREKLFF
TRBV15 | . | CATSRDGTGIGVKNIQYF
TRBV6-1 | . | CASSESGETEAFF
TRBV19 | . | CASSENIYGYTF
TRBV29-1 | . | CSVGGVRSSYEQYF
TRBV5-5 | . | CASSLDPGQFYGYTF
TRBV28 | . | CASSSREANTGELFF
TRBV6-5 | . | CASSYSRGYGEKLFF
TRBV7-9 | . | CASSPGTSGGTGANVLTF
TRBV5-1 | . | CASSLVDRDSYEQYF
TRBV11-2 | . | CASSLTSGNSYNEQFF
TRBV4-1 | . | CASSLTPSSGANVLTF
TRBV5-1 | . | CASSLRLAGAGELFF
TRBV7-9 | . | CASSSRQGTPQPQHF
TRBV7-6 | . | CASSLVALGGPQHF
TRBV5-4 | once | CAGSGTSGGVGTETQYF
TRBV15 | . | CATSRDWRKAGQGNEKLFF
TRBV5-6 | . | CASSFAGTGSYEQYF
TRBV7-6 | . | CASNSVTGGSLGSGANVLTF
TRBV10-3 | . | CAISPRGSESPLHF
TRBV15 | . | CATSREADSTDTQYF
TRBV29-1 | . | CSVLSGGPSGTGELFF
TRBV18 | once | CASSLRQGLETQYF
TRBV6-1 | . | CASTQGRQGGYTF
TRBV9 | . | CASSVAHGTGKETQYF
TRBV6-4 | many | CASSAKQENTEAFF
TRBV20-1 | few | CSARDSYGYTF
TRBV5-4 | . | CASSLGGTGNTIYF
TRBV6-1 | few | CASSESNAAGPYGYTF
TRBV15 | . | CATSRRGGAFF
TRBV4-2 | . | CASSLEIVKRVDYGYTF
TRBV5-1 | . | CASSFLKNTEAFF
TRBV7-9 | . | CASSSIDRGSYGYTF